The subject of this entry is one TCR beta chain. The antigen is undetermined. The data are from a study of HIV-infected patients and healthy controls. All unsorted peripheral T cells were captured because whole blood was used without fractionation. Reverse transcription used 450 to 550 ng RNA and constant-region primers for alpha and beta. Each of the alpha and beta chains got its own library through chain-specific third strand synthesis with indices. TCRdb reprocessed the 5' RACE reads with MiXCR, giving one entry per CDR3 protein. The table has under 25,000 distinct CDR3 sequences, around 9.3% seen once. This CDR3 contains 16 residues. V dropped 0 bases and J dropped 2; count of bases not matched to a gene: 4. CDR1 is LGHDT and CDR2 is YNNKEL in the germline V gene (reference sequence). Study results and caveats: In healthy controls, MAIT alpha CDR3s were common; in HIV+ repertoires, severely depleted. Compared with healthy controls, HIV-infected patients showed less CDR3 sharing between individuals. No HLA typing of donors was done in this study.

The V call is TRBV3-1, the J call TRBJ1-2, with 9 nucleotides matching TRBD1. Material for sequencing was blood. The origin of this receptor is an adult in good health. The CDR3 sequence: CASSQDQGQGNYGYTF. CDR3 sequence (DNA): TGTGCCAGCAGCCAAGATCAGGGACAGGGAAACTATGGCTACACCTTC. Based on the CDR3 plus reference TRBV3-1 and TRBJ1-2, the full variable domain is DTAVSQTPKYLVTQMGNDKSIKCEQNLGHDTMYWYKQDSKKFLKIMFSYNNKELIINETVPNRFSPKSPDKAHLNLHINSLELGDSAVYFCASSQDQGQGNYGYTFGSGTRLTVV.